The 8 T cell receptor beta chains given below trace back to one sample, sequenced in a study of cytomegalovirus exposure and HLA in healthy donors. A multiplex PCR was run with 60 Vbeta primers and 13 Jbeta primers. The protocol was immunoSEQ multiplex PCR, while the TCRdb copy is restricted to in-frame clones and leaves out a portion. The sample consists of about 100,000 clones, around four fifths of them appearing once. Input material: PBMCs. These receptors came from a woman in her fifties or sixties in good health and CMV-seronegative.

The chain has TRBV5-1 and TRBJ2-1, with D uncertain. Trimming removed 0 bases at V and 7 bases at J, with 11 bases between. Germline V gene sequence: CDR1 SGHRS, CDR2 YFSETQ. This CDR3 spans 14 amino acids. The CDR3 protein is CASSLAQAENEQFF. CDR3 nucleotide sequence: TGCGCCAGCAGCTTGGCCCAAGCCGAGAATGAGCAGTTCTTC.

The chain employs TRBV4-3 and TRBJ1-5; 8 bases agree with TRBD1. The CDR3 sequence is 16 residues long. Germline V gives CDR1 LGHNA, CDR2 YSLEER. Trimming at V came to 3 bases and at J to 0 bases, leaving 4 bases not matched to a gene. In nucleotides, the CDR3 is TGCGCCAGCAGCCAGGACAGGGCCTATAGCAATCAGCCCCAGCATTTT. Protein: CASSQDRAYSNQPQHF.

This clone turned up a few times. The gene calls are TRBV11-2 and TRBJ2-7, with 12 nucleotides matching TRBD2. The CDR3 covers 17 residues. The J segment lost 0 bases and the V segment lost 5 bases, leaving 8 bases of the junction unmatched. From germline, CDR1 is SGHAT and CDR2 FQNNGV. CDR3 coding DNA: TGTGCCAGCAGCCCACGACTAGCGGGAGATCGCTCCTACGAGCAGTACTTC. Amino acids: CASSPRLAGDRSYEQYF.

The V call is TRBV28, the J call TRBJ1-5; D perhaps matches TRBD1 (6 bases). Germline CDR1 reads MDHEN; CDR2 reads SYDVKM. Trimming left V 6 bases short and J 0 bases short, with 12 bases between. The CDR3 totals 15 residues. CDR3 DNA sequence: TGTGCCAGCAGCCGGGACACTCCTAGCAATCAGCCCCAGCATTTT. This codes for CASSRDTPSNQPQHF.

The chain combines TRBV6-5 with TRBJ1-1, with 11 bases matching TRBD1. The CDR3 has 15 amino acids. Germline lookup yields CDR1 MNHEY and CDR2 SVGAGI. V lost 4 bases to trimming and J lost 4 bases; unmatched junction nucleotides: 5. CDR3 amino acids: CASSWGQGGSTEAFF. CDR3 sequence (DNA): TGTGCCAGCAGTTGGGGACAGGGGGGGAGCACTGAAGCTTTCTTT.

The J gene is TRBJ2-6, the V gene TRBV7-7; D not resolved. V dropped 8 bases and J dropped 4 bases, with 24 bases sitting between them. The CDR3 consists of 18 residues. Germline CDR1 reads SSHAT; CDR2 reads FNYEAQ (reference sequence). The CDR3 loop is CASGPPTDALWGANVLTF. The CDR3 region has the DNA TGTGCCAGCGGGCCGCCAACCGACGCACTCTGGGGGGCCAACGTCCTGACTTTC.

The chain carries TRBV7-9 and TRBJ2-2; a possible D gene is TRBD1 (6 bases). The length of the CDR3 is 15 residues. Germline V gene data show CDR1 as SEHNR and CDR2 as FQNEAQ (reference sequence). V was trimmed by 5 bases and J by 3 bases, leaving 13 bases between them. The CDR3 DNA reads as TGTGCCAGCAGCAGGCAGGGGCTGGACACCGGGGAGCTGTTTTTT. It yields the protein CASSRQGLDTGELFF. The full variable domain, with the rest looked up from reference TRBV7-9 and TRBJ2-2, is DTGVSQNPRHKITKRGQNVTFRCDPISEHNRLYWYRQTLGQGPEFLTYFQNEAQLEKSRLLSDRFSAERPKGSFSTLEIQRTEQGDSAMYLCASSRQGLDTGELFFGEGSRLTVL.

The chain combines TRBV14 with TRBJ2-3, with 11 bases fitting TRBD2. CDR1 SGHDN and CDR2 FVKESK come from the germline V gene. This CDR3 has 16 amino acids. Trimming removed 4 bases from V and 4 bases from J; junction bases left unmatched: 7. The CDR3 region is CASSPRGSGGADTQYF. CDR3 DNA sequence: TGTGCCAGCAGCCCCAGGGGTAGCGGGGGGGCAGATACGCAGTATTTT. The complete variable domain, with remaining parts taken from reference TRBV14 and TRBJ2-3, reads EAGVTQFPSHSVIEKGQTVTLRCDPISGHDNLYWYRRVMGKEIKFLLHFVKESKQDESGMPNNRFLAERTGGTYSTLKVQPAELEDSGVYFCASSPRGSGGADTQYFGPGTRLTVL.